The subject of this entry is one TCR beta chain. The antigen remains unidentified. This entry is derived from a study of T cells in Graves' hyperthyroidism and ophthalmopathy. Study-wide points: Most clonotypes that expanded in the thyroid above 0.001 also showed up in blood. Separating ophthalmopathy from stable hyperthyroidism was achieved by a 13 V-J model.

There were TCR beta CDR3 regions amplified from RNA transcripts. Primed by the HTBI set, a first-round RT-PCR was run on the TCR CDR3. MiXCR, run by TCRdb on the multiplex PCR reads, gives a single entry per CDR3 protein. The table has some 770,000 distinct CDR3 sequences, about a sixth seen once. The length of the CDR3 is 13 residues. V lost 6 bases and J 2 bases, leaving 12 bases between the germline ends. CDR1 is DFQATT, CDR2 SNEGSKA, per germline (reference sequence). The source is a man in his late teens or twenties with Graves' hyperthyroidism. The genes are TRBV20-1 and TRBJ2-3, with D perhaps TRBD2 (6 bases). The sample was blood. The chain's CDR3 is CSARREATDTQYF. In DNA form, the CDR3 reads TGCAGTGCCCGAAGGGAGGCCACAGATACGCAGTATTTT.